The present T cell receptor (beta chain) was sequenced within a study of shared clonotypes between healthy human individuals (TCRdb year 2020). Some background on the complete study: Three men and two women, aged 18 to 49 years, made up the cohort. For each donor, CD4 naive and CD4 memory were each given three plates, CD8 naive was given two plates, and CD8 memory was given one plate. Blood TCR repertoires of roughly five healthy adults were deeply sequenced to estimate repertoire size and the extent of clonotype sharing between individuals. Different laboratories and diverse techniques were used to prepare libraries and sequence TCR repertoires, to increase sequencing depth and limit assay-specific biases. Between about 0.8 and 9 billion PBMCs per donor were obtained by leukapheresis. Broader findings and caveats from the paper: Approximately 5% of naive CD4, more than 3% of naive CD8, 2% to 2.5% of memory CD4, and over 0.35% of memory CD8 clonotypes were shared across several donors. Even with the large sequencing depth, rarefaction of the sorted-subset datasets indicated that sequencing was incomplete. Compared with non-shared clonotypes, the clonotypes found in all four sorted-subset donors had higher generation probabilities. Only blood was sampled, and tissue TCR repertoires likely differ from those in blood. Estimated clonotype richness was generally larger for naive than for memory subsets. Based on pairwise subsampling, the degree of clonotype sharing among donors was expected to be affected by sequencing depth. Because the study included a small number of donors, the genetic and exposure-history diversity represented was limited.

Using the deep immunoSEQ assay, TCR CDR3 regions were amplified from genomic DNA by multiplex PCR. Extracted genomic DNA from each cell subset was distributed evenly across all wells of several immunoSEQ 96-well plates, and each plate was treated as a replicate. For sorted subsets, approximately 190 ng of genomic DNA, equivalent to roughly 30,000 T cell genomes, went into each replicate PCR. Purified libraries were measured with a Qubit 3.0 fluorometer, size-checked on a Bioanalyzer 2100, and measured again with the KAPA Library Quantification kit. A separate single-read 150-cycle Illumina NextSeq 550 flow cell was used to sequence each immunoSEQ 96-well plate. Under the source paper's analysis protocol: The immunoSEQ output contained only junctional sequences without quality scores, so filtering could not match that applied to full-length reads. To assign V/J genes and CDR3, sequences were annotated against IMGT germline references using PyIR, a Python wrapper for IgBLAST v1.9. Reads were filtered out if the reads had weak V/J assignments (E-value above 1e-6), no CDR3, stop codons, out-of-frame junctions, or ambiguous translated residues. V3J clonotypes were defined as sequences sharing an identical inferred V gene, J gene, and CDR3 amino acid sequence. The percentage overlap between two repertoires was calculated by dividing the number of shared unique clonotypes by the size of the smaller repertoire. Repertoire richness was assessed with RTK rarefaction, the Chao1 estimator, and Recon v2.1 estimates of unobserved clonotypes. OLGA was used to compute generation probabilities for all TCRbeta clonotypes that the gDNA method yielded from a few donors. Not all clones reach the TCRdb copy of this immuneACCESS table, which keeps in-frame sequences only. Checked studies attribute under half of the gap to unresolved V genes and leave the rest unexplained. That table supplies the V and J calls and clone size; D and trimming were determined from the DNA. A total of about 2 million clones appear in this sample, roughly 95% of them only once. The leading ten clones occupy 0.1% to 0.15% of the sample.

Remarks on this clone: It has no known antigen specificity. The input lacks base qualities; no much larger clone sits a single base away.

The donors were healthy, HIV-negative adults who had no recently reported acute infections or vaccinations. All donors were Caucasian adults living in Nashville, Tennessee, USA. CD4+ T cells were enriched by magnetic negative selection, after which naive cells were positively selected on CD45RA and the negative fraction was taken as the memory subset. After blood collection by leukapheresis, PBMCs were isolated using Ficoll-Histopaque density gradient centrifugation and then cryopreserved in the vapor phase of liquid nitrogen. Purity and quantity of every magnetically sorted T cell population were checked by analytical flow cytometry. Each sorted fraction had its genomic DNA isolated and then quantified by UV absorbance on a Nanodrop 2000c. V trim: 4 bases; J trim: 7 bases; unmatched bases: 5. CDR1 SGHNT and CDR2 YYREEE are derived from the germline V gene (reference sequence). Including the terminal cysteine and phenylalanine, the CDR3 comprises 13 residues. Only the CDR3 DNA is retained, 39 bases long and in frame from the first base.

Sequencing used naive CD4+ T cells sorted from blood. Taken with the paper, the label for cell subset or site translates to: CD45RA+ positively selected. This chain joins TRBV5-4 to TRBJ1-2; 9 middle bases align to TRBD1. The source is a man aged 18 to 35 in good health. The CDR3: CASSRTGGFGYTF. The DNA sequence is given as TGTGCCAGCAGCCGTACAGGGGGCTTTGGCTACACCTTC.